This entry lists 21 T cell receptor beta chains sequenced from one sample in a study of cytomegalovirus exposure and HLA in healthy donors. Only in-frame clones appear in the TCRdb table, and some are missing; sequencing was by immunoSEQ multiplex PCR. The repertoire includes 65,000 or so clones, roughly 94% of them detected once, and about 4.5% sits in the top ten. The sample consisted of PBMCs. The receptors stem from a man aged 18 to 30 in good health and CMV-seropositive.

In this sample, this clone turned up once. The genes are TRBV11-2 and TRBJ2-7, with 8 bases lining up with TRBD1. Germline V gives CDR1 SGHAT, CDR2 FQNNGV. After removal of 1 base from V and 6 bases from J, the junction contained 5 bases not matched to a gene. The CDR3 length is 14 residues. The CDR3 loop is CASSLASGGGEQYF. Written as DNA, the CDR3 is TGTGCCAGCAGCTTAGCCTCAGGGGGCGGCGAGCAGTACTTC. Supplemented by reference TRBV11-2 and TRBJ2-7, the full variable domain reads EAGVAQSPRYKIIEKRQSVAFWCNPISGHATLYWYQQILGQGPKLLIQFQNNGVVDDSQLPKDRFSAERLKGVDSTLKIQPAKLEDSAVYLCASSLASGGGEQYFGPGTRLTVT.

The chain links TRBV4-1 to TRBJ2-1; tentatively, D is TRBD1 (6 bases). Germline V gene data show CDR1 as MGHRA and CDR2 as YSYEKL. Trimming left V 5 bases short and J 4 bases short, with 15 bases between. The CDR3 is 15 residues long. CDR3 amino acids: CASSTTGQKYNEQFF. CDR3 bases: TGCGCCAGCAGCACAACCGGACAGAAATACAATGAGCAGTTCTTC.

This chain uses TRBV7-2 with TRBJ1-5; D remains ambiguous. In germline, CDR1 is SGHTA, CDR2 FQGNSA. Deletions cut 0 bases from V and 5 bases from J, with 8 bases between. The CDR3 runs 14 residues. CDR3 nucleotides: TGTGCCAGCAGCTTAGCGGACGGGGATCAGCCCCAGCATTTT. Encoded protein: CASSLADGDQPQHF. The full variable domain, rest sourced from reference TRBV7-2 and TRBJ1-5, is GAGVSQSPSNKVTEKGKDVELRCDPISGHTALYWYRQSLGQGLEFLIYFQGNSAPDKSGLPSDRFSAERTGGSVSTLTIQRTQQEDSAVYLCASSLADGDQPQHFGDGTRLSIL.

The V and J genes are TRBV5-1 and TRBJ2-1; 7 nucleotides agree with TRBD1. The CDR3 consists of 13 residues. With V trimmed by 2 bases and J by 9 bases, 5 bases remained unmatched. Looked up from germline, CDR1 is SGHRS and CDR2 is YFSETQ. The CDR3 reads CASSLQGSREQFF. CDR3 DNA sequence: TGCGCCAGCAGCTTACAGGGGTCCCGTGAGCAGTTCTTC.

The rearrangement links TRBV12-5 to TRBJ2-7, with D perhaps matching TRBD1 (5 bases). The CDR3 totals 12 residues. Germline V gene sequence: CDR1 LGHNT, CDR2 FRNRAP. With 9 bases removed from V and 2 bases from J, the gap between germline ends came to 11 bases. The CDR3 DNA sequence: TGTGCTAGCCAGGGCCAGACCTACGAGCAGTACTTC. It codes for CASQGQTYEQYF. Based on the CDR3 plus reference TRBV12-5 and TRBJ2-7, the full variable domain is DARVTQTPRHKVTEMGQEVTMRCQPILGHNTVFWYRQTMMQGLELLAYFRNRAPLDDSGMPKDRFSAEMPDATLATLKIQPSEPRDSAVYFCASQGQTYEQYFGPGTRLTVT.

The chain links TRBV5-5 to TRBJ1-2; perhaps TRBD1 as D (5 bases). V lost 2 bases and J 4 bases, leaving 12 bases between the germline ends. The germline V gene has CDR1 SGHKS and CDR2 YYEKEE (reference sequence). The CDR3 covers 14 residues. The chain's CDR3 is CASSFLGQLYGYTF. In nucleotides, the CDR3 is TGTGCCAGCAGCTTCTTGGGGCAGCTCTATGGCTACACCTTC. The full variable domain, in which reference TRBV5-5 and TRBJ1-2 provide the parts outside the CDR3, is DAGVTQSPTHLIKTRGQQVTLRCSPISGHKSVSWYQQVLGQGPQFIFQYYEKEERGRGNFPDRFSARQFPNYSSELNVNALLLGDSALYLCASSFLGQLYGYTFGSGTRLTVV.

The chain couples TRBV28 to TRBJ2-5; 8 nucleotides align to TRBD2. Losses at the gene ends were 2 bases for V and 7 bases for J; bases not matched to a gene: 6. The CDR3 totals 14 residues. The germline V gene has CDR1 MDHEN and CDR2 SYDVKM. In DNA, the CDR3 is TGTGCCAGCAGTTTAAGTAGCGGGGAGGGGACCCAGTACTTC. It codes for CASSLSSGEGTQYF.

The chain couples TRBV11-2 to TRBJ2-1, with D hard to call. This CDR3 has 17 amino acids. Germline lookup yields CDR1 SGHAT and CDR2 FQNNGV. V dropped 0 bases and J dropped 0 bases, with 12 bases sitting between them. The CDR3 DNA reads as TGTGCCAGCAGCTTAGAGCCCACCCTAAGCTCCTACAATGAGCAGTTCTTC. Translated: CASSLEPTLSSYNEQFF.

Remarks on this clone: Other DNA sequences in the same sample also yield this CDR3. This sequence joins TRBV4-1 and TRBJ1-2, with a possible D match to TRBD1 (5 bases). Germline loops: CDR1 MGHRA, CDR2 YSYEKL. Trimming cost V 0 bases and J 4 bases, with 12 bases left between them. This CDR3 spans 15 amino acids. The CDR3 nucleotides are TGCGCCAGCAGCCAAGATCCAGACAGTCTCTATGGCTACACCTTC. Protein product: CASSQDPDSLYGYTF.

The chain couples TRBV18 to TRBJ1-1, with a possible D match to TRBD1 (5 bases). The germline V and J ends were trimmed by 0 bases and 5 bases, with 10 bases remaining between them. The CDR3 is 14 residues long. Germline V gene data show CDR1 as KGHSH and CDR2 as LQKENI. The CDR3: CASSPPGARTEAFF. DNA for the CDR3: TGTGCCAGCTCACCACCAGGGGCGCGGACTGAAGCTTTCTTT.

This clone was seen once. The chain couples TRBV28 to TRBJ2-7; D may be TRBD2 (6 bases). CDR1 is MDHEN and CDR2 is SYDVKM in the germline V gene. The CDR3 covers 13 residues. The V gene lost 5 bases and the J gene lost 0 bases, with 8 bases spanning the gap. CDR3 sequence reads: CASSPRDSYEQYF. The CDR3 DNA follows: TGTGCCAGCAGTCCGCGGGACTCCTACGAGCAGTACTTC. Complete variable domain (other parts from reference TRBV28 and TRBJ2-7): DVKVTQSSRYLVKRTGEKVFLECVQDMDHENMFWYRQDPGLGLRLIYFSYDVKMKEKGDIPEGYSVSREKKERFSLILESASTNQTSMYLCASSPRDSYEQYFGPGTRLTVT.

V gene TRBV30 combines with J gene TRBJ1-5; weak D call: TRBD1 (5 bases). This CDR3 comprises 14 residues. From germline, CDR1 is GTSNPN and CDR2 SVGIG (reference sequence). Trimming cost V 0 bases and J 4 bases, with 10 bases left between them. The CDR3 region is CAWSVGADNQPQHF. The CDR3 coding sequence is TGTGCCTGGAGTGTAGGGGCGGATAATCAGCCCCAGCATTTT.

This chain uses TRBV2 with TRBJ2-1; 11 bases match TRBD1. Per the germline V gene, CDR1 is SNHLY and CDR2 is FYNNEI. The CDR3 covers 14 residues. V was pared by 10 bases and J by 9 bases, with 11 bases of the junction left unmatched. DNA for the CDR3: TGTGCCACTAGTCGGGACAGGGGGTCGAGTGAGCAGTTCTTC. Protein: CATSRDRGSSEQFF. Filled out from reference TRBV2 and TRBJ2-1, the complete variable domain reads EPEVTQTPSHQVTQMGQEVILRCVPISNHLYFYWYRQILGQKVEFLVSFYNNEISEKSEIFDDQFSVERPDGSNFTLKIRSTKLEDSAMYFCATSRDRGSSEQFFGPGTRLTVL.

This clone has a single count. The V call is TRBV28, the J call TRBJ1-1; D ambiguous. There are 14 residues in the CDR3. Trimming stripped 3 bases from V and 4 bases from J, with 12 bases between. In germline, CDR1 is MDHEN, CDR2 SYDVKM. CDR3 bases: TGTGCCAGCAGTTTGTGGAGTCGGGGCACTGAAGCTTTCTTT. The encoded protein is CASSLWSRGTEAFF.

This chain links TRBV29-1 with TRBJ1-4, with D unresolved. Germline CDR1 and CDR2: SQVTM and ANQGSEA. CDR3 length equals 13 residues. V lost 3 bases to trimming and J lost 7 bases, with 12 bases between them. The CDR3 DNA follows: TGCAGCGTTGATTCTACGGGTGGTGAAAAACTGTTTTTT. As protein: CSVDSTGGEKLFF.

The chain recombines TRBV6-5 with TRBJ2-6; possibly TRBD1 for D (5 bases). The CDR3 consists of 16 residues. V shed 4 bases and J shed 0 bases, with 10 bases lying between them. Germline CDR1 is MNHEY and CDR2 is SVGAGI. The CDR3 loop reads CASSWTFGSGANVLTF. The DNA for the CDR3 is TGTGCCAGCAGTTGGACATTCGGCTCTGGGGCCAACGTCCTGACTTTC.

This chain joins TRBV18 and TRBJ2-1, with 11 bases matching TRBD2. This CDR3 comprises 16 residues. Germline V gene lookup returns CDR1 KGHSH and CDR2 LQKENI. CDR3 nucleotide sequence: TGTGCTGCCCGGGAGACTAGCGGGAACTCCTACAATGAGCAGTTCTTC. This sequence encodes CAARETSGNSYNEQFF. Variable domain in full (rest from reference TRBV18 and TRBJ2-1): NAGVMQNPRHLVRRRGQEARLRCSPMKGHSHVYWYRQLPEEGLKFMVYLQKENIIDESGMPKERFSAEFPKEGPSILRIQQVVRGDSAAYFCAARETSGNSYNEQFFGPGTRLTVL.

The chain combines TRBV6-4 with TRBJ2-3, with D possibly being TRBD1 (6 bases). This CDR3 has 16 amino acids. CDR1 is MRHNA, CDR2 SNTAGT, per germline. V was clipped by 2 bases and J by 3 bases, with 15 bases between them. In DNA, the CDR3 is TGTGCCAGCAGTGACGACCCGGGACAAAATACAGATACGCAGTATTTT. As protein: CASSDDPGQNTDTQYF.

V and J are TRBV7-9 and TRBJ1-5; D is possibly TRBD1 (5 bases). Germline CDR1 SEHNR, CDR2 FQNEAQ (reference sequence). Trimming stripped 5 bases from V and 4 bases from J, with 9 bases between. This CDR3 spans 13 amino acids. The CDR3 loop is CASSPDSNQPQHF. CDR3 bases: TGTGCCAGCAGCCCTGACAGTAATCAGCCCCAGCATTTT.

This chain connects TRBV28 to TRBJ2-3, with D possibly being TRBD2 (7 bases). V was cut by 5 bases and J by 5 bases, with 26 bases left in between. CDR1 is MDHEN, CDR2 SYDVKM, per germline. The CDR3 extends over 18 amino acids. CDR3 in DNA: TGTGCCAGCAGTCCGCGGAGGGGGGGAGCAGGAGGGCTAGATACGCAGTATTTT. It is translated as CASSPRRGGAGGLDTQYF. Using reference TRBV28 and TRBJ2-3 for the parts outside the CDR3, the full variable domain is DVKVTQSSRYLVKRTGEKVFLECVQDMDHENMFWYRQDPGLGLRLIYFSYDVKMKEKGDIPEGYSVSREKKERFSLILESASTNQTSMYLCASSPRRGGAGGLDTQYFGPGTRLTVL.

The CDR3 DNA reads as TGTGCCAGCAGCTTAGGGGACAGGGGCAATTCACCCCTCCACTTT. Translating it yields CASSLGDRGNSPLHF. The chain has TRBV7-9 and TRBJ1-6; 10 bases agree with TRBD1. Germline trimming cut 1 base from V and 7 bases from J; bases unmatched to any gene: 1. The CDR3 loop spans 15 amino acids. Germline assignment: CDR1 SEHNR and CDR2 FQNEAQ (reference sequence).